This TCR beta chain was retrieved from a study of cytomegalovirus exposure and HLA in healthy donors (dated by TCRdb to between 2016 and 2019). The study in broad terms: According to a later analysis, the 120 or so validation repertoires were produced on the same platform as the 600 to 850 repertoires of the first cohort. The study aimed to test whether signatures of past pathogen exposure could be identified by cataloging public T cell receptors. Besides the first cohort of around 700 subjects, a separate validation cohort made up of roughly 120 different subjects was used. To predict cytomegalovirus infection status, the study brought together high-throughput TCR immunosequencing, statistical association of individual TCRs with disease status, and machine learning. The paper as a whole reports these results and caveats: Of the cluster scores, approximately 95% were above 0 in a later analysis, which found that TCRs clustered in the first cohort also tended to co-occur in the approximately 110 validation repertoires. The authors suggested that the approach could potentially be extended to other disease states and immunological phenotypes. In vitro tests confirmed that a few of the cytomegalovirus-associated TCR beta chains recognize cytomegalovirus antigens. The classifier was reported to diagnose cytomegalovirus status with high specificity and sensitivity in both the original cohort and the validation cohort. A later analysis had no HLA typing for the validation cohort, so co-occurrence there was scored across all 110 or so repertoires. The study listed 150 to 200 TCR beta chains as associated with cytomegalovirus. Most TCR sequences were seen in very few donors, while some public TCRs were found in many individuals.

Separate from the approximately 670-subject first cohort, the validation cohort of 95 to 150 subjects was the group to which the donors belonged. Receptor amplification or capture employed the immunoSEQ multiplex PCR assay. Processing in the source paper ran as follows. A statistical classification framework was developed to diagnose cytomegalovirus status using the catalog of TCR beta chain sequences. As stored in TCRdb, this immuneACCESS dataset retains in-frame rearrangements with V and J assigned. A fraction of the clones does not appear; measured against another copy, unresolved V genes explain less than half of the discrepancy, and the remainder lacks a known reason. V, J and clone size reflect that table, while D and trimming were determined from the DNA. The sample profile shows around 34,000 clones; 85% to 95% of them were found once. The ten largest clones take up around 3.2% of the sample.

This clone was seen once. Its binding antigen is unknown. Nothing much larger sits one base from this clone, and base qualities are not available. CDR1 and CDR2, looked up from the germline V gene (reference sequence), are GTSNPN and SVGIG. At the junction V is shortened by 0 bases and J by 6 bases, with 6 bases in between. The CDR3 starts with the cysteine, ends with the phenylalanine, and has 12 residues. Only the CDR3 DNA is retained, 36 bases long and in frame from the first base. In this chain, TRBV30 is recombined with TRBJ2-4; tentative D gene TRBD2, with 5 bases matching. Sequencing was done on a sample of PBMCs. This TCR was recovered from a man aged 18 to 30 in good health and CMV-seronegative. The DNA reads TGTGCCTGGAGTGTAGCGGCAAACATTCAGTACTTC. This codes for CAWSVAANIQYF.